This is a list of T cell receptor beta chains from one sample in a study of shared clonotypes between healthy human individuals. Libraries were prepared by immunoSEQ multiplex PCR; TCRdb keeps only in-frame clonotypes and omits some of them. This table holds about 2,200,000 clones, roughly 91% found once. The material sequenced was naive CD8+ T cells from PBMCs. The receptor set was obtained from a man between 18 and 29 years old in good health. Some clones in this sample may be carry-over from other donors' samples. Each CDR3 is given with its conserved first and last residue. Each record gives: D gene, J gene, V gene, clone size, CDR3 DNA, CDR3 protein. A D gene is named only where the DNA matches it firmly. Expanded clones are given a class, and other clones once, few, many or no size at all.

TRBD1	TRBJ1-1	TRBV7-9	.	TGTGCCAGCAGCTTATTTCGGACAGGAGTCATGAACACTGAAGCTTTCTTT	CASSLFRTGVMNTEAFF
TRBD1	TRBJ2-1	TRBV5-4	.	TGTGCCAGCATCGACAGGGGGGGATCCTACAATGAGCAGTTCTTC	CASIDRGGSYNEQFF
TRBD2	TRBJ2-7	TRBV27	.	TGTGCCAGCAGTACACTAGCGGGAGTCTTATACGAGCAGTACTTC	CASSTLAGVLYEQYF
TRBD1	TRBJ1-5	TRBV13	.	TGTGCCAGCAGCCACGGACAGGGGCTTTATCAGCCCCAGCATTTT	CASSHGQGLYQPQHF
TRBD1	TRBJ2-7	TRBV27	.	TGTGCCAGCAGTTTACTCCCGGGACAGGGGAACGAGCAGTACTTC	CASSLLPGQGNEQYF
TRBD2	TRBJ2-2	TRBV6-1	few	TGTGCCAGCAGTGAAGGACTAGCGGAGGCCGGGGAGCTGTTTTTT	CASSEGLAEAGELFF
TRBD1	TRBJ2-7	TRBV28	.	TGTGCCAGCAATGTGGGACAGGGCTACTACGAGCAGTACTTC	CASNVGQGYYEQYF
TRBD1	TRBJ1-1	TRBV6-6	.	TGTGCCAGCAGTAAGACAGGGGGGGTAGGAACTGAAGCTTTCTTT	CASSKTGGVGTEAFF
.	TRBJ2-1	TRBV7-9	.	TGTGCCAGCAGCTTATCTCGGGTCGTGCGGAGCTACAATGAGCAGTTCTTC	CASSLSRVVRSYNEQFF
TRBD1	TRBJ2-2	TRBV5-8	.	TGTGCCAGCGGCAGGACAGGGTACACCGGGGAGCTGTTTTTT	CASGRTGYTGELFF
.	TRBJ2-1	TRBV4-1	.	TGCGCCAGCAGCCAGGGACGTTGGAGGGTAGCGGACCGAGGGGGTGGCAATGAGCAGTTCTTC	CASSQGRWRVADRGGGNEQFF
.	TRBJ1-1	TRBV20-1	.	TGCAGTGCTCGTCTCCTACCTGAAGCTTTCTTT	CSARLLPEAFF
.	TRBJ1-2	TRBV5-3	.	TGTGCCAGAAGCTTTACGGTTTCCCAAAACTATGGCTACACCTTC	CARSFTVSQNYGYTF
TRBD1	TRBJ1-2	TRBV7-2	.	TGTGCCAGCAGCTTAGCGGGACAGGGGGATCATGGCTACACCTTC	CASSLAGQGDHGYTF
TRBD1	TRBJ2-1	TRBV5-4	.	TGTGCCAGCAGCCCGACAGGGGGCAATGAGCAGTTCTTC	CASSPTGGNEQFF
TRBD1	TRBJ1-2	TRBV2	.	TGTGCCAGCAGTGTTACCCCAGGGGGCGCAAGGTATGGCTACACCTTC	CASSVTPGGARYGYTF
.	TRBJ1-1	TRBV29-1	few	TGCAGCGTTTTACTCCTTGAAGCTTTCTTT	CSVLLLEAFF
.	TRBJ2-6	TRBV27	.	TGTGCCAGCAGTTTATCGGCCTCTGGGGCCAACGTCCTGACTTTC	CASSLSASGANVLTF
.	TRBJ1-4	TRBV2	.	TGTGCCAGCCGTAACCCGCAGACGCCTAATGAAAAACTGTTTTTT	CASRNPQTPNEKLFF
TRBD1	TRBJ1-1	TRBV7-9	.	TGTGCCAGCAGCTCCACCGGGGGCAGGGGGCACACTGAAGCTTTCTTT	CASSSTGGRGHTEAFF
.	TRBJ2-2	TRBV9	.	TGTGCCAGCAGCCCCCCGTGGGCCGGGGAGCTGTTTTTT	CASSPPWAGELFF
TRBD1	TRBJ1-4	TRBV19	.	TGTGCCCCGGACAGGAGAACTGAAAAACTGTTTTTT	CAPDRRTEKLFF
.	TRBJ2-2	TRBV28	once	TGTGCCAGCAGTTCCATAGCGGAGGCGAACACCGGGGAGCTGTTTTTT	CASSSIAEANTGELFF
TRBD1	TRBJ1-2	TRBV7-8	.	TGTGCCAGCAGCTCGACCCCCGGGACAGGCTTTAATCATGGCTACACCTTC	CASSSTPGTGFNHGYTF
.	TRBJ1-1	TRBV13	.	TGTGCCAGCAGCCCAGGAGGTAACACTGAAGCTTTCTTT	CASSPGGNTEAFF
.	TRBJ2-2	TRBV18	.	TGTGCCAGCTCCGAAAGGGGCACCGGGGAGCTGTTTTTT	CASSERGTGELFF
TRBD2	TRBJ2-1	TRBV7-8	.	TGTGCCAGCAGTACGGGCGCTGCGGGAGGTCTCTCCTACAATGAGCAGTTCTTC	CASSTGAAGGLSYNEQFF
.	TRBJ1-1	TRBV7-9	.	TGTGCCAGCAGCATCATTGGCACTGAAGCTTTCTTT	CASSIIGTEAFF
TRBD2	TRBJ2-1	TRBV5-4	.	TGTGCCAGCAGCTTTCCAGGCGCCGGGCTAGCGGGAAGGAATGAGCAGTTCTTC	CASSFPGAGLAGRNEQFF
.	TRBJ2-3	TRBV15	.	TGTGCCACCAGCAGAGATGTAGGACACAGCACAGATACGCAGTATTTT	CATSRDVGHSTDTQYF
.	TRBJ2-7	TRBV29-1	once	TGCAGCGTTGAGAAAACGGGACTGCAAAGCTCCTACGAGCAGTACTTC	CSVEKTGLQSSYEQYF
.	TRBJ2-3	TRBV9	few	TGTGCCAGCAGCGTAGGGGGGGATACGCAGTATTTT	CASSVGGDTQYF
.	TRBJ1-1	TRBV2	.	TGTGCCAGCAGTGAAGGCAGGGTGCCCAGCGGGGACACTGAAGCTTTCTTT	CASSEGRVPSGDTEAFF
TRBD1	TRBJ1-2	TRBV4-1	few	TGCGCCAGCAGCCAAATCGGACAGGGTCGGTATGGCTACACCTTC	CASSQIGQGRYGYTF
TRBD1	TRBJ2-7	TRBV9	.	TGTGCCAGCAGCGTAGGAGGACAGGGGGCAGGTGAGCAGTACTTC	CASSVGGQGAGEQYF
.	TRBJ1-1	TRBV7-2	.	TGTGCCAGCGATTCGGCTTTCTTT	CASDSAFF
.	TRBJ2-7	TRBV19	.	TGTGCCAGTAGTATAGTTAAGGCAGGGCCCTACTCCTACGAGCAGTACTTC	CASSIVKAGPYSYEQYF
.	TRBJ2-1	TRBV15	.	TGTGCCACCAGCACATTAGCCGCCAATGAGCAGTTCTTC	CATSTLAANEQFF
.	TRBJ2-7	TRBV6-6	.	TGTGCTAGCGAGGGTAGCTCCCCCGAGCAGTACTTC	CASEGSSPEQYF
.	TRBJ2-7	TRBV5-1	.	TGCGCCAGCAGGCTACAGGGAGAGGAGCAGTACTTC	CASRLQGEEQYF
.	TRBJ2-7	TRBV27	.	TGTGCCAGCAGTTTGGCGCTAGGGGACCGCTACGAGCAGTACTTC	CASSLALGDRYEQYF
.	TRBJ2-5	TRBV7-8	.	TGTGCCAGCAGCAACAGAGCAGGGAGAGGCGAGACCCAGTACTTC	CASSNRAGRGETQYF
.	TRBJ2-6	TRBV11-2	.	TGTGCCAGCAGCTTTTCCCCTGGGGCCAACGTCCTGACTTTC	CASSFSPGANVLTF
.	TRBJ2-7	TRBV7-9	.	TGTGCCAGCAGCTCGGGACGGGACGCGTCCTACGAGCAGTACTTC	CASSSGRDASYEQYF
.	TRBJ2-7	TRBV10-3	once	TGTGCCATCAGTGAGTTGCTAACCTACGAGCAGTACTTC	CAISELLTYEQYF
.	TRBJ1-5	TRBV28	once	TGTGCCAGCAGCCTCCGGACCTTAAGGGTAATGGGCAATCAGCCCCAGCATTTT	CASSLRTLRVMGNQPQHF
.	TRBJ2-7	TRBV7-6	.	TGTGCCAGCAGCCTCAGGGGGGAAAGCTACGAGCAGTACTTC	CASSLRGESYEQYF
.	TRBJ2-2	TRBV7-6	.	TGTGCCAGCAGCGGATGGACGGGAGTCGGGGTTGGCGGGGAGCTGTTTTTT	CASSGWTGVGVGGELFF
TRBD1	TRBJ2-2	TRBV4-3	.	TGCGCCAGCAGCCAAAAAAGGGGGCCCGGGGAGCTGTTTTTT	CASSQKRGPGELFF